The rows below give T cell receptor beta chains drawn from one sample of a study of CXCR4 blockade with PD-1 therapy in pancreatic cancer. The table came from immunoSEQ multiplex PCR; TCRdb's copy has only in-frame clones and leaves some out. The sample lists just over 8,000 clones, about 59% seen once, with roughly 7.2% in the top ten. The sequencing sample was made of tumor tissue. Receptors were obtained from a human donor with pancreatic ductal adenocarcinoma. Each CDR3 is given with its conserved first and last residue. D genes are given only for firm matches. Expanded clones get a size class; other rows say once, few or many, or leave the size out.

CDR3aa	CDR3nt	j_gene	v_gene	abundance	d_gene
CASSQGGSSYEQYF	TGCGCCAGCAGCCAAGGTGGGAGCTCCTACGAGCAGTACTTC	TRBJ2-7	TRBV5-1	NA	NA
CSVGTSGAYNEQFF	TGCAGCGTTGGGACTAGCGGGGCATACAATGAGCAGTTCTTC	TRBJ2-1	TRBV29-1	NA	TRBD2
CASSYGANYGYTF	TGTGCCAGCAGTTACGGAGCTAACTATGGCTACACCTTC	TRBJ1-2	TRBV6-8	few	NA
CARSLDRSSYNEQFF	TGTGCCAGAAGCTTGGACAGGAGCTCCTACAATGAGCAGTTCTTC	TRBJ2-1	TRBV5-3	NA	NA
CASKGDPAGGYTF	TGTGCCAGCAAGGGGGACCCGGCGGGCGGCTACACCTTC	TRBJ1-2	TRBV25-1	few	NA
CASGKGGQETQYF	TGTGCTAGTGGAAAAGGGGGCCAAGAGACCCAGTACTTC	TRBJ2-5	TRBV12-5	few	NA
CASSLVQGWDEKLFF	TGTGCCAGCAGCTTAGTGCAGGGGTGGGATGAAAAACTGTTTTTT	TRBJ1-4	TRBV11-3	NA	NA
CASSPQGPPAPDTQYF	TGTGCCAGCTCACCACAGGGCCCCCCTGCTCCAGATACGCAGTATTTT	TRBJ2-3	TRBV18	once	NA
CASRTTSGIRDTQYF	TGTGCCAGCAGAACGACTAGCGGGATTCGGGATACGCAGTATTTT	TRBJ2-3	TRBV28	few	TRBD2
CSVGTSGEMVQYF	TGCAGCGTAGGGACTAGCGGGGAGATGGTGCAGTACTTC	TRBJ2-7	TRBV29-1	NA	TRBD2
CASSLLAQYYEQYF	TGTGCCAGCAGTTTACTAGCGCAATACTACGAGCAGTACTTC	TRBJ2-7	TRBV28	NA	NA